The 24 T cell receptor beta chains reported below all come from one sample, sequenced in a study of CD8+CD57+ T cells in acquired aplastic anemia. Genomic DNA, serving as template, underwent TCR beta VDJ and CDR3 profiling. TCRdb re-called the reads through MiXCR, storing one row per CDR3 protein. This sample carries more than 150,000 distinct CDR3 sequences, approximately 48% of them seen once, and the ten largest clones take over 10%. All sequencing subjects had displayed CD8+CD57+ cell expansion on flow cytometry. Sequenced input: sorted CD4+, CD8+, or CD8+CD57+ T cells (not recorded which) from PBMCs. These receptors were taken from a human donor with aplastic anemia.

Points on this clonotype: This sequence may be a read error, since a much larger clone differs from it by one base. The chain uses TRBV4-1 and TRBJ2-3; 7 bases are a match to TRBD1. This CDR3 is built from 16 residues. Trimming cost V 1 base and J 8 bases; bases outside gene matches: 12. CDR1 is MGHRA, CDR2 YSYEKL, per germline. CDR3 loop: CASSQGRGQYGATQYF. The CDR3 nucleotides read TGCGCCAGCAGCCAAGGAAGGGGACAGTATGGAGCTACGCAGTATTTT.

This clonotype was seen a few times. This rearrangement joins TRBV10-1 to TRBJ1-6; D unclear. The CDR3 loop spans 12 amino acids. The germline gives CDR1 WNHNN, CDR2 SYGVQD (reference sequence). The ends were cut back, 3 bases at V and 8 bases at J, with 5 bases in the middle. CDR3 bases: TGCGCCAGCAGTGACGCGTATTCACCCCTCCACTTT. Translation gives CASSDAYSPLHF.

This clonotype was found many times. This sequence joins TRBV11-2 and TRBJ2-4; weak D call: TRBD2 (6 bases). The V end was cut by 5 bases, the J end by 5 bases, with 22 bases between. Per the germline V gene, CDR1 is SGHAT and CDR2 is FQNNGV. This CDR3 spans 17 amino acids. The CDR3: CASSPRPGLSSENIQYF. The DNA for the CDR3 is TGTGCCAGCAGCCCCCGCCCGGGACTGTCTTCCGAAAACATTCAGTACTTC.

Of note for this clonotype: The conserved phenylalanine or tryptophan normally closing the CDR3 is absent here, so this likely arose from a read error. V gene TRBV29-1 combines with J gene TRBJ2-1; TRBD2 matches at 8 bases. This CDR3 is 13 amino acids long. V trimming: 7 bases; J trimming: 6 bases; junction bases outside the gene matches: 8. CDR1 SQVTM and CDR2 ANQGSEA come from the germline V gene. This chain's CDR3 is CSAPGLAVNEQFL. The DNA for the CDR3 is TGCAGCGCTCCCGGACTAGCCGTCAATGAGCAGTTCCTC.

Regarding this clonotype: Its ends do not fully match the called genes, so a read error is possible. The chain carries TRBV19 and TRBJ1-2; TRBD1 is a possible D gene (6 bases). This CDR3 contains 14 residues. Germline V lookup: CDR1 LNHDA, CDR2 SQIVND (reference sequence). CDR3 loop: CVSYPTGRDYGYTF. The CDR3 bases are TGTGTCAGTTACCCTACAGGGCGGGACTATGGCTACACCTTC.

This clonotype turned up a few times. The CDR3 sequence is CASSEVPTYEQYF. The CDR3 bases are TGTGCCAGCAGTGAAGTCCCCACCTACGAGCAGTACTTC. The chain uses TRBV2 and TRBJ2-7; no reliable D call. The germline gives CDR1 SNHLY, CDR2 FYNNEI. Trimming took 1 base from V and 2 from J, leaving 6 bases between them. The CDR3 sequence is 13 residues long.

Only a few counts were recorded for this clonotype. Possible read error: a much larger clone is one base away. The J gene is TRBJ2-3, the V gene TRBV5-6; D unclear. V shed 4 bases and J shed 4 bases, with 7 bases lying between them. This CDR3 is built from 12 residues. Germline CDR1 is SGHDT and CDR2 is YYEEEE. The CDR3 reads CASSEGSDTQYF. For the CDR3, the DNA is TGTGCCAGCAGCGAAGGTTCAGATACGCAGTATTTT.

This clonotype has just a few counts. CDR3 bases: TGTGCCAGCAGCGTAGGTAGCGGGAGCACAGATACGCAGTATTTT. Translating it yields CASSVGSGSTDTQYF. The chain joins TRBV9 to TRBJ2-3; the match to TRBD2 covers 7 bases. Germline V gives CDR1 SGDLS, CDR2 YYNGEE. The CDR3 is 15 residues long. The ends lost 0 bases at V and 0 bases at J; junction bases unmatched: 1.

The chain couples TRBV6-5 to TRBJ1-3; D is unclear. Per the germline V gene, CDR1 is MNHEY and CDR2 is SVGAGI. This CDR3 comprises 14 residues. Trimming cost V 4 bases and J 0 bases, with 7 bases left between them. The CDR3 bases are TGTGCCAGCAGTTCCCGGCGCTCTGGAAACACCATATATTTT. Protein: CASSSRRSGNTIYF.

CDR3 residues: CASRYEAYEQYF. The CDR3 DNA is TGCGCCAGCAGGTATGAGGCCTACGAGCAGTACTTC. This chain uses TRBV5-1 with TRBJ2-7; D is undetermined. This CDR3 has 12 amino acids. V lost 5 bases and J 2 bases, leaving 8 bases between the germline ends. The V gene's germline CDR1 is SGHRS and CDR2 YFSETQ.

The chain uses TRBV9 and TRBJ2-1; possible D gene TRBD2, 6 bases. This CDR3 has 15 amino acids. CDR1 and CDR2 from the germline V gene are SGDLS and YYNGEE. V was pared by 0 bases and J by 3 bases, with 10 bases between. Here the CDR3 reads CASSVADGSYNEQFF. The CDR3 DNA sequence: TGTGCCAGCAGCGTAGCTGACGGGAGCTACAATGAGCAGTTCTTC. Full variable domain (remainder filled in from reference TRBV9 and TRBJ2-1): DSGVTQTPKHLITATGQRVTLRCSPRSGDLSVYWYQQSLDQGLQFLIQYYNGEERAKGNILERFSAQQFPDLHSELNLSSLELGDSALYFCASSVADGSYNEQFFGPGTRLTVL.

The J gene is TRBJ2-2, the V gene TRBV6-2 or TRBV6-3, with 8 bases matching TRBD1. Trimming cost V 5 bases and J 4 bases; bases outside gene matches: 6. This CDR3 is built from 15 residues. Germline V gives CDR1 MNHEY, CDR2 SVGEGT. The CDR3 region is CASSNDRGLTGELFF. DNA for the CDR3: TGTGCCAGCAGTAACGACAGGGGCCTCACCGGGGAGCTGTTTTTT.

The J gene is TRBJ2-7, the V gene TRBV7-9; D is unresolved. The germline V gene encodes CDR1 SEHNR and CDR2 FQNEAQ (reference sequence). The CDR3 loop spans 11 amino acids. V was pared by 4 bases and J by 6 bases, with 7 bases between. The CDR3 coding sequence is TGTGCCAGCAGCTCTTCTTTCGAGCAGTACTTC. This translates into CASSSSFEQYF.

This clonotype was seen more than once but under ten times. J is TRBJ2-3 and V is TRBV2, with D uncertain. The germline V and J ends were trimmed by 2 bases and 2 bases, with 8 bases remaining between them. The CDR3 runs to 14 residues. CDR1 is SNHLY, CDR2 FYNNEI, per germline. The CDR3 sequence is CASSEISFTDTQYF. The CDR3 DNA reads as TGTGCCAGCAGTGAAATAAGCTTCACAGATACGCAGTATTTT.

The chain carries TRBV5-4 and TRBJ1-2; a possible D gene is TRBD1 (5 bases). Trimming removed 1 base from V and 7 bases from J, with 20 bases in between. This CDR3 has 16 residues. The germline gives CDR1 SGHNT, CDR2 YYREEE (reference sequence). CDR3 in amino acids: CASSLPSGTGLFGYTF. The CDR3 coding sequence is TGTGCCAGCAGCTTGCCATCTGGGACGGGTTTATTTGGCTACACCTTC.

This clonotype was seen only a few times. The J gene is TRBJ1-3, the V gene TRBV25-1; D gene uncertain. V was trimmed by 0 bases and J by 2 bases, leaving 8 bases between them. Germline CDR1 reads MGHDK; CDR2 reads SYGVNS. This CDR3 has 15 amino acids. DNA of the CDR3: TGTGCCAGCAGTGAATATAGCACAGCTGGAAACACCATATATTTT. Translated, it gives CASSEYSTAGNTIYF.

Comment on this clonotype: At one end the junction does not follow the germline gene, possibly because of a read error. The chain links TRBV5-1 to TRBJ2-5; 7 nucleotides line up with TRBD1. CDR1 and CDR2 from the germline V gene are SGHRS and YFSETQ. This CDR3 contains 16 residues. CDR3 nucleotide sequence: TGTGCCAGCAGCTTGGGGTTCGTAGGGGGCGGGGAGACCCAGTACTTC. Its translation: CASSLGFVGGGETQYF.

This clonotype was seen only a few times. This chain uses TRBV5-6 with TRBJ1-3; D is perhaps TRBD1 (6 bases). Trimming removed 2 bases from V and 3 bases from J, with 12 bases in between. The CDR3 sequence is 15 residues long. Germline V gene sequence: CDR1 SGHDT, CDR2 YYEEEE. CDR3 amino acids: CASSFGGASGNTIYF. The CDR3, as DNA: TGTGCCAGCAGCTTTGGGGGCGCGAGTGGAAACACCATATATTTT.

This clonotype was seen once. The J gene is TRBJ2-7, the V gene TRBV20-1, with 9 bases identical to TRBD1. The germline V gene encodes CDR1 DFQATT and CDR2 SNEGSKA (reference sequence). This CDR3 spans 12 amino acids. V was pared by 5 bases and J by 7 bases, with 6 bases of the junction left unmatched. DNA for the CDR3: TGCAGTGCTGGAAGGACAGGGGAAGAGCAGTACTTC. Encoded protein: CSAGRTGEEQYF.

This clonotype was recorded a few times. V and J are TRBV6-2 or TRBV6-3 and TRBJ1-3; D is perhaps TRBD1 (5 bases). Germline V gene sequence: CDR1 MNHEY, CDR2 SVGEGT. The V and J ends lost 0 bases and 2 bases respectively, with 14 bases between them. The CDR3 has 17 amino acids. CDR3 DNA: TGTGCCAGCAGTTACTCGAATCTCCGGGGGACTGGAAACACCATATATTTT. Residues: CASSYSNLRGTGNTIYF.

The chain carries TRBV7-6 and TRBJ1-1; 8 bases agree with TRBD1. The germline V gene has CDR1 SGHVS and CDR2 FNYEAQ. CDR3 length equals 13 residues. Losses at the gene ends were 3 bases for V and 8 bases for J; bases not matched to a gene: 5. CDR3 nucleotide sequence: TGTGCCAGCAGCTTTGGACAGGGACCCGAAGCTTTCTTT. Translation: CASSFGQGPEAFF.

This chain joins TRBV19 and TRBJ2-6, with D unresolved. V lost 1 base to trimming and J lost 13 bases, with 11 bases between them. This CDR3 has 13 amino acids. Germline V lookup: CDR1 LNHDA, CDR2 SQIVND (reference sequence). CDR3 DNA: TGTGCCAGTAGTATAGCTGCTCAAAGGGTCCTGACTTTC. It specifies CASSIAAQRVLTF.

With regard to this clonotype: Since a much larger clone is just one base distant, this may be a read error. This sequence joins TRBV12-3 or TRBV12-4 and TRBJ2-5; D is possibly TRBD2 (6 bases). CDR3 length equals 14 residues. The V gene lost 5 bases and the J gene lost 2 bases, with 12 bases spanning the gap. The CDR3 DNA is TGTGCCAGCAGTCTTTACAGCGGGCAAGAGACCCAGTACTTC. It translates to CASSLYSGQETQYF.

The V gene is TRBV11-1, the J gene TRBJ2-7; 15 bases are shared with TRBD2. This CDR3 is 18 amino acids long. Losses at the gene ends were 6 bases for V and 0 bases for J; bases not matched to a gene: 9. The germline V gene has CDR1 SGHAT and CDR2 FQDESV (reference sequence). CDR3 DNA: TGTGCCAGCAGAAGGGGACTAGCGGGGGGCCACCTCTCCTACGAGCAGTACTTC. Its protein is CASRRGLAGGHLSYEQYF.